The 3 T cell receptor beta chains given below trace back to one sample, sequenced in a study of beta chain features in type 1 diabetes. Investigators reverse transcribed all isolated RNA, so they sequenced expressed TCRB transcripts. Data came from immunoSEQ multiplex PCR; TCRdb stores just in-frame clones and leaves some out. The profile shows hundreds of thousands of clones, around 16% of them singletons. Sequences were obtained from naive CD4+ T cells from blood. The receptors were gathered from a man aged 18-30 years in good health.

This clone was observed a handful of times. J is TRBJ2-1 and V is TRBV12-5; maybe TRBD2 (7 bases). This CDR3 spans 16 amino acids. Germline V gives CDR1 LGHNT, CDR2 FRNRAP. V lost 0 bases and J lost 5, with 14 bases in between. CDR3 region: CASGLVVVGGHNEQFF. The CDR3 nucleotides are TGTGCTAGTGGTTTGGTCGTTGTGGGGGGGCACAATGAGCAGTTCTTC.

This clone has more than one count but fewer than ten. The chain combines TRBV10-3 with TRBJ1-2; 7 bases line up with TRBD1. The CDR3 has 12 residues. V lost 6 bases and J lost 8; bases outside the gene matches: 6. Germline lookup yields CDR1 ENHRY and CDR2 SYGVKD. In DNA, the CDR3 is TGTGCCATCAGGATCGACAGGGACGGCTACACCTTC. Its translation: CAIRIDRDGYTF.

The table lists this clone with a few counts. This same CDR3 is encoded by further DNA sequences in the sample. V usage is TRBV5-1 and J usage is TRBJ1-2; no firm D call. Trimming took off 2 bases at V and 0 bases at J, with 11 bases between the two ends. Looked up from germline, CDR1 is SGHRS and CDR2 is YFSETQ. The CDR3 covers 15 residues. The CDR3, as DNA: TGCGCCAGCAGCTTAGCGGCGGGAACTAACTATGGCTACACCTTC. Translated: CASSLAAGTNYGYTF. The whole variable domain, filled in from reference TRBV5-1 and TRBJ1-2, reads KAGVTQTPRYLIKTRGQQVTLSCSPISGHRSVSWYQQTPGQGLQFLFEYFSETQRNKGNFPGRFSGRQFSNSRSEMNVSTLELGDSALYLCASSLAAGTNYGYTFGSGTRLTVV.